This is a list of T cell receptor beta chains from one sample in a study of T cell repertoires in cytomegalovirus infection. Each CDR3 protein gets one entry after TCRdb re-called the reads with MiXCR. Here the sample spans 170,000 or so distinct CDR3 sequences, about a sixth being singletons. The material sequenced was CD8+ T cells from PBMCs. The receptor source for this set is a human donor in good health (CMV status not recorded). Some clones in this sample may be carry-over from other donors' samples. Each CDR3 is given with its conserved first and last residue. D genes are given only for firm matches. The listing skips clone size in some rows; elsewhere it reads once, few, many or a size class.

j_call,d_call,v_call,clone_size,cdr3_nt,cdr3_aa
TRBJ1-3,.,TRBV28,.,TGTGCCAGCAGTCTAGAATCTGGAAACACCATATATTTT,CASSLESGNTIYF
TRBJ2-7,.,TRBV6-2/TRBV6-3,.,TGTGCCAGCAGTTACTCTAACAGACCCTACGAGCAGTACTTC,CASSYSNRPYEQYF
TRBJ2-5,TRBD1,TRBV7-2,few,TGTGCCAGCAGCTCCGGGACAGGGGGGAGGGAGACCCAGTACTTC,CASSSGTGGRETQYF
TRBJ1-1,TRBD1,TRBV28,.,TGTGCCAGCACCTTCCCCGACAGGGACACTGAAGCTTTCTTT,CASTFPDRDTEAFF
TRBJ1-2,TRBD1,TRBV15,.,TGTGCCACCAGCAGATCGACAGGGGGCCACTATGGCTACACCTTC,CATSRSTGGHYGYTF
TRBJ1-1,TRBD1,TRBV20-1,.,TGCAGTGGTTGGACAGGGGAAACGAACACTGAAGCTTTCTTT,CSGWTGETNTEAFF
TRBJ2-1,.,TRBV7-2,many,TGTGCCAGCAGCTTAGCACAGAGACTTAGCCTCGGTGAGCAGTTCTTC,CASSLAQRLSLGEQFF
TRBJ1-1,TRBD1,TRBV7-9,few,TGTGCCAGCAGCTCATTCTCAGGGGGCAAAAACACTGAAGCTTTCTTT,CASSSFSGGKNTEAFF
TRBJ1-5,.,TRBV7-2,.,TGTGCCAGCAGCTCTCTAACGGGGCCTTTCCTTCAGCCCCAGCATTTT,CASSSLTGPFLQPQHF
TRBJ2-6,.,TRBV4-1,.,TGCGCCAGCAGCCAAGAAAACGAGGGAGTATGGGGGGCCAACGTCCTGACTTTC,CASSQENEGVWGANVLTF
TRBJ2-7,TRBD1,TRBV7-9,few,TGTGCCAGCAGCACGGAAACAGGGGAATACTACGAGCAGTACTTC,CASSTETGEYYEQYF
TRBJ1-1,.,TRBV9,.,TGTGCCAGCAGCGTAGGCAGCACGGGAACTGAAGCTTTCTTT,CASSVGSTGTEAFF
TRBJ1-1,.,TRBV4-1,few,TGCGCCAGCAGGGGGAGTGAAGCTTTCTTT,CASRGSEAFF
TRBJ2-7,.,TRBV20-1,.,TGCAGTGCTAGAGATTCAGTTTTCGAGCAGTACTTC,CSARDSVFEQYF
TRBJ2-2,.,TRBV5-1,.,TGCGCCAGCAGCCCGGTGACAGACATCGGGGAGCTGTTTTTT,CASSPVTDIGELFF
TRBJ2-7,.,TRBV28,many,TGTGCCAGCAGTGCGGACAGCATCATCTCCTACGAGCAGTACTTC,CASSADSIISYEQYF
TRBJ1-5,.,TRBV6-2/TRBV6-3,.,TGTGCCAGCAGTTACTCGATGGAGGATCAGCCCCAGCATTTT,CASSYSMEDQPQHF